These T cell receptor beta chains were read from a single sample in a study of patients and donors after allogeneic stem cell transplantation. TCRdb redid the calling of the RT-PCR reads with MiXCR, one entry per CDR3 protein. The table lists about 160,000 distinct CDR3 sequences, 30% of them singletons, with about 3% in the top ten. The source material was blood, either unsorted or a sorted T cell fraction (not recorded which). These receptors came from a human donor who was either an allogeneic HSCT recipient or a stem cell or donor lymphocyte infusion donor (not recorded which). It is not recorded whose cells these are; they may come from a transplant donor. Both conserved end residues are part of each CDR3. The D gene is left open where the match is weak. Clone size is given for some rows only: seen once, a few or many times, or a class if the clone is expanded.

TRBV9	TRBJ1-1	NA	few	CASSVAQAFGDTEAFF	TGTGCCAGCAGCGTAGCTCAGGCCTTTGGGGACACTGAAGCTTTCTTT
TRBV14	TRBJ2-7	NA	NA	CASSPFIGEQYF	TGTGCCAGCAGCCCTTTTATCGGCGAGCAGTACTTC
TRBV20-1	TRBJ1-4	NA	NA	CSASGANEKLFF	TGCAGTGCTTCGGGCGCTAATGAAAAACTGTTTTTT
TRBV29-1	TRBJ2-7	TRBD2	once	CSVELGSGGRVGGEQYF	TGCAGCGTTGAACTGGGATCGGGCGGGAGAGTCGGCGGCGAGCAGTACTTC
TRBV20-1	TRBJ2-3	NA	few	CSASSREGRDTQYF	TGCAGTGCTAGTTCCAGAGAAGGTAGAGATACGCAGTATTTT
TRBV5-1	TRBJ2-1	NA	few	CASKVVRQYDEQFF	TGCGCCAGCAAGGTAGTTAGGCAGTATGATGAGCAGTTCTTC
TRBV3-1	TRBJ1-3	TRBD1	NA	CASSRTGTADGNTIYF	TGTGCCAGCAGCCGAACCGGGACAGCTGATGGAAACACCATATATTTT
TRBV27	TRBJ2-2	NA	few	CASSPQNTGELFF	TGTGCCAGCAGTCCCCAAAACACCGGGGAGCTGTTTTTT
TRBV12-3/TRBV12-4	TRBJ1-3	TRBD1	NA	CASNKQGYGNTIYF	TGTGCCAGCAATAAACAGGGGTACGGAAACACCATATATTTT
TRBV4-2	TRBJ1-2	TRBD1	few	CASSQEEGAGGYTF	TGTGCCAGCAGCCAAGAAGAGGGGGCAGGGGGCTACACCTTC
TRBV7-6	TRBJ2-7	TRBD2	few	CASSLGLAGVSEQYF	TGTGCCAGCAGCTTAGGGCTAGCGGGAGTATCCGAGCAGTACTTC
TRBV12-3/TRBV12-4	TRBJ2-7	NA	few	CASGPDSSYEQYF	TGTGCCAGCGGCCCTGACAGTTCCTACGAGCAGTACTTC
TRBV6-6	TRBJ2-5	TRBD2	NA	CASSYKAGGETQYF	TGTGCCAGCAGTTACAAAGCGGGAGGAGAGACCCAGTACTTC
TRBV20-1	TRBJ2-1	TRBD2	NA	CSACPPGLQQFF	TGCAGTGCTTGCCCCCCGGGACTACAGCAGTTCTTC
TRBV11-2	TRBJ1-3	NA	few	CASSARTDGNTIYF	TGTGCCAGCAGCGCCCGGACCGATGGAAACACCATATATTTT
TRBV10-3	TRBJ2-1	NA	NA	CAISVEVAAHNEQFF	TGTGCCATCAGTGTTGAGGTAGCCGCCCACAATGAGCAGTTCTTC
TRBV4-3	TRBJ2-3	TRBD2	NA	CASASGGFTDTQYF	TGCGCCAGCGCATCGGGGGGGTTTACAGATACGCAGTATTTT
TRBV20-1	TRBJ1-1	NA	NA	CSARAHSGTEAFF	TGCAGTGCTAGAGCCCACAGTGGCACTGAAGCTTTCTTT
TRBV4-3	TRBJ2-3	NA	few	CASSQDAPAMDTQYF	TGCGCCAGCAGCCAAGACGCCCCAGCGATGGATACGCAGTATTTT
TRBV20-1	TRBJ2-1	NA	NA	CSARDLQYSYNEQFF	TGCAGTGCTAGAGATCTGCAATACTCCTACAATGAGCAGTTCTTC
TRBV20-1	TRBJ2-1	NA	NA	CSADNNEQFF	TGCAGTGCCGATAACAATGAGCAGTTCTTC
TRBV4-1	TRBJ1-1	NA	NA	CASSLRTALNTEAFF	TGCGCCAGCAGCCTCAGGACAGCATTGAACACTGAAGCTTTCTTT
TRBV6-1	TRBJ2-2	TRBD1	NA	CASSLYGTGRPGELFF	TGTGCCAGCAGCCTTTACGGGACAGGGAGGCCCGGGGAGCTGTTTTTT
TRBV7-9	TRBJ2-1	TRBD1	NA	CASRPGGSYNEQFF	TGTGCCAGCAGACCAGGGGGCTCCTACAATGAGCAGTTCTTC
TRBV4-2	TRBJ2-7	NA	NA	CASSQDWAGIYEQYF	TGTGCCAGCAGCCAAGATTGGGCGGGAATCTACGAGCAGTACTTC
TRBV20-1	TRBJ1-2	TRBD1	many	CSAAPGGTIVYGYTF	TGCAGTGCTGCCCCAGGGGGGACAATCGTCTATGGCTACACCTTC
TRBV29-1	TRBJ2-3	NA	NA	CSVGGGLLPDTQYF	TGCAGCGTTGGGGGTGGCCTTCTGCCGGATACGCAGTATTTT
TRBV27	TRBJ2-7	TRBD1	NA	CASSPRGWVSYEQYF	TGTGCCAGCAGTCCCAGGGGGTGGGTCTCCTACGAGCAGTACTTC
TRBV29-1	TRBJ2-5	TRBD2	NA	CSVDRGLAGRQETQYF	TGCAGCGTTGATCGGGGTCTAGCGGGCCGACAAGAGACCCAGTACTTC
TRBV5-6	TRBJ2-7	TRBD2	NA	CASSSLGSGREMEYF	TGTGCCAGCAGCTCCCTTGGTAGCGGGAGGGAGATGGAGTACTTC
TRBV6-7	TRBJ1-3	NA	few	CASSYRSSGNTIYF	TGTGCCAGCAGTTACCGGAGCTCTGGAAACACCATATATTTT
TRBV20-1	TRBJ1-5	TRBD1	few	CSPLDRVVGSQHF	TGCAGTCCGTTAGACAGGGTGGTCGGGTCCCAGCATTTT
TRBV10-1	TRBJ1-2	NA	NA	CASSETRSNYGYTF	TGCGCCAGCAGTGAAACCCGGAGCAACTATGGCTACACCTTC
TRBV6-4	TRBJ2-2	TRBD1	once	CASRAGTGDTGELFF	TGTGCCAGCAGAGCCGGGACAGGGGACACCGGGGAGCTGTTTTTT
TRBV20-1	TRBJ2-7	TRBD2	NA	CSGSGGFEQYF	TGCAGTGGTTCCGGGGGGTTCGAGCAGTACTTC
TRBV6-5	TRBJ2-7	NA	NA	CASSRRQVAYEQYF	TGTGCCAGCAGTCGCCGACAGGTAGCCTACGAGCAGTACTTC